This T cell receptor (beta chain) was obtained from a study of control samples from healthy donors and cancer patients. The CDR3 is 12 amino acids. The V end lost 4 bases, the J end lost 14 bases, and 17 bases lay between the germline ends. Germline lookup yields CDR1 GTSNPN and CDR2 SVGIG (reference sequence). Repertoires were generated with immunoSEQ multiplex PCR, while TCRdb's copy carries only in-frame clones and drops some. The table has about 410,000 clones, more than 80% seen once. V gene TRBV30 combines with J gene TRBJ1-4; D might be TRBD1 (5 bases). The material sequenced was PBMCs. This TCR was recovered from a man aged 35 to 55 with head and neck cancer. The CDR3 coding sequence is TGTGCCTGGAACCCGGACACGGGCATTCTGTTTTTT. Amino acid sequence: CAWNPDTGILFF.